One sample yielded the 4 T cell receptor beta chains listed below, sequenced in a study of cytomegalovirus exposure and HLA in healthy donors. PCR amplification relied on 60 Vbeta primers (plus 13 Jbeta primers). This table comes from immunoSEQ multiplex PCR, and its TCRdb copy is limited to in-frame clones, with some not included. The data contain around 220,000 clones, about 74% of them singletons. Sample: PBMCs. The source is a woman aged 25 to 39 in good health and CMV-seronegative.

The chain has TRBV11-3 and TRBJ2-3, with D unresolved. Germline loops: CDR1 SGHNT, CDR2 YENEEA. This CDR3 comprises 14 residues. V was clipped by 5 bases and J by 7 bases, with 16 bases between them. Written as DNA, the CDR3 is TGTGCCAGCAGCCCCAGACTTGTAAGAAATACGCAGTATTTT. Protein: CASSPRLVRNTQYF.

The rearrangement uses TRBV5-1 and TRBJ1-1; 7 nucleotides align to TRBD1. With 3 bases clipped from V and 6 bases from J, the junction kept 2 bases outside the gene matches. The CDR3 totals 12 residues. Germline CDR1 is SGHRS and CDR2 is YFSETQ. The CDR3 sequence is CASSSTGPEAFF. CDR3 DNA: TGCGCCAGCAGCTCGACAGGGCCTGAAGCTTTCTTT.

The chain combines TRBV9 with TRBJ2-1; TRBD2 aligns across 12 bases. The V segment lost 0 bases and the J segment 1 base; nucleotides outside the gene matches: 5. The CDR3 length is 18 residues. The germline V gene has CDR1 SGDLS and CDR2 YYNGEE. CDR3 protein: CASSVGLAGASSYNEQFF. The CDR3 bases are TGTGCCAGCAGCGTAGGACTAGCGGGGGCCTCTTCCTACAATGAGCAGTTCTTC.

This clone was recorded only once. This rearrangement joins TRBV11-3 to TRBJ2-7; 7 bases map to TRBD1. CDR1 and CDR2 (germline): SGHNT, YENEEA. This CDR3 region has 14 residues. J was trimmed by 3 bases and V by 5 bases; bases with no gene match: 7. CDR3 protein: CASSASGGNYEQYF. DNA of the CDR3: TGTGCCAGCAGCGCGTCAGGGGGTAACTACGAGCAGTACTTC.